The source of this T cell receptor beta chain is a study of CD8+ T cells in alopecia areata. Germline assignment: CDR1 GTSNPN and CDR2 SVGIG (reference sequence). V was trimmed by 4 bases and J by 1 base, leaving 5 bases between them. The CDR3 spans 12 residues. Sequencing used cDNA as its template, made by extracting RNA and reverse transcribing it. The table came from immunoSEQ multiplex PCR; TCRdb's copy has only in-frame clones and leaves some out. Altogether 150,000 to 200,000 clones are present, roughly 70% being singletons, with the ten largest covering 1.3%. Treatment defined: oral pan-JAK inhibitor, 5-10 mg twice daily. In this sample, this clone turned up a few times.

The gene calls are TRBV30 and TRBJ1-3, with unresolved D. This sequence originates from a human donor with alopecia areata. Specimen: CD4+ T cells sorted from blood, collected around week 47, from a patient treated with tofacitinib. The CDR3 coding sequence is TGTGCCTGGACGGGGTCTGGAAACACCATATATTTT. This encodes CAWTGSGNTIYF. Complete variable domain (other parts from reference TRBV30 and TRBJ1-3): SQTIHQWPATLVQPVGSPLSLECTVEGTSNPNLYWYRQAAGRGLQLLFYSVGIGQISSEVPQNLSASRPQDRQFILSSKKLLLSDSGFYLCAWTGSGNTIYFGEGSWLTVV.